Listed below are T cell receptor beta chains from one sample, sequenced in a study of PD-L1 blockade in urothelial cancer. Sequencing used immunoSEQ multiplex PCR; TCRdb keeps in-frame clones, though not all of them. Counted here are some 100,000 clones, about 89% occurring once; the ten biggest clones make up 0.85% to 1%. The specimen comprised PBMCs, sampled around atezolizumab (anti-PD-L1) treatment. The receptors originated from a woman of 80 years or more with urothelial cancer. Both conserved end residues are part of each CDR3. The order of the fields is J gene, D gene, V gene, CDR3 length, clone size, CDR3 DNA, CDR3 protein. D genes are given only for firm matches. Some rows have no size entry. The others give once, few or many, or a class for an expanded clone.

J: TRBJ2-5; D: TRBD2; V: TRBV7-9; length: 17; size: NA; DNA: TGTGCCAGCAGCTTTCGACGGGGACTAGCGGGAAAAGAGACCCAGTACTTC; CDR3: CASSFRRGLAGKETQYF
J: TRBJ2-7; D: NA; V: TRBV18; length: 14; size: NA; DNA: TGTGCCAGCTCGGGGGGGACAGGTCCCTACGAGCAGTACTTC; CDR3: CASSGGTGPYEQYF
J: TRBJ2-5; D: NA; V: TRBV11-1; length: 14; size: NA; DNA: TGTGCCAGCAGCTTAGAGATCAGTGAAGAGACCCAGTACTTC; CDR3: CASSLEISEETQYF
J: TRBJ1-2; D: TRBD1; V: TRBV5-4; length: 17; size: NA; DNA: TGTGCCAGCAGCTCGCCGGGACAGGGGACTAAGGGCTATGGCTACACCTTC; CDR3: CASSSPGQGTKGYGYTF
J: TRBJ2-7; D: TRBD1; V: TRBV7-3; length: 13; size: NA; DNA: TGTGCCAGCAGCTACGACAGGGACTACGAGCAGTACTTC; CDR3: CASSYDRDYEQYF
J: TRBJ2-3; D: NA; V: TRBV11-2; length: 14; size: NA; DNA: TGTGCCAGCAGCCGTTTGGCCGGCACAGATACGCAGTATTTT; CDR3: CASSRLAGTDTQYF
J: TRBJ2-1; D: NA; V: TRBV5-1; length: 14; size: NA; DNA: TGCGCCAGCATGTGGACTGGCGTATCGGGTGAGCAGTTCTTC; CDR3: CASMWTGVSGEQFF
J: TRBJ1-1; D: NA; V: TRBV28; length: 14; size: NA; DNA: TGTGCCAGCAGTTCCGGACAGCCCAACACTGAAGCTTTCTTT; CDR3: CASSSGQPNTEAFF
J: TRBJ2-5; D: NA; V: TRBV7-6; length: 14; size: NA; DNA: TGTGCCAGCAGCCCGCGGGGAGGTGGCGAGACCCAGTACTTC; CDR3: CASSPRGGGETQYF
J: TRBJ2-7; D: NA; V: TRBV6-1; length: 13; size: NA; DNA: TGTGCCAGCAGTGAAGTGTTAGATGAGGAGCAGTACTTC; CDR3: CASSEVLDEEQYF
J: TRBJ1-1; D: NA; V: TRBV6-4; length: 14; size: NA; DNA: TGTGCCAGCAGTGACGGCGGCATATCCACTGAAGCTTTCTTT; CDR3: CASSDGGISTEAFF
J: TRBJ2-5; D: TRBD1; V: TRBV7-2; length: 15; size: NA; DNA: TGTGCCAGCAGCTTTGGGACAGGGGGCGCAGAGACCCAGTACTTC; CDR3: CASSFGTGGAETQYF
J: TRBJ2-5; D: TRBD2; V: TRBV30; length: 18; size: NA; DNA: TGTGCCTGGGAGGGCCCTACTTTGGGAGGGGACTCCCAAGAGACCCAGTACTTC; CDR3: CAWEGPTLGGDSQETQYF
J: TRBJ1-2; D: NA; V: TRBV27; length: 15; size: NA; DNA: TGTGCCAGCAGACCACAGGGCCAGTTCGGTAATGGCTACACCTTC; CDR3: CASRPQGQFGNGYTF
J: TRBJ1-5; D: TRBD1; V: TRBV9; length: 14; size: NA; DNA: TGTGCCAGCAGCCGTGGACAGGTCGGGCAGCCCCAGCATTTT; CDR3: CASSRGQVGQPQHF
J: TRBJ1-1; D: NA; V: TRBV20-1; length: 11; size: NA; DNA: TGCAGTGCTGTTAGGGGGACTGAAGCTTTCTTT; CDR3: CSAVRGTEAFF
J: TRBJ1-1; D: NA; V: TRBV19; length: 13; size: NA; DNA: TGTGCCAGTAGTGGACAGTTGCGGACTGAAGCTTTCTTT; CDR3: CASSGQLRTEAFF
J: TRBJ2-1; D: NA; V: TRBV2; length: 10; size: NA; DNA: TGTGCCAGCAGCGGGAGTGAGCAGTTCTTC; CDR3: CASSGSEQFF
J: TRBJ1-1; D: NA; V: TRBV6-5; length: 13; size: NA; DNA: TGTGCCAGCAGTCCAGGGACTCGCACTGAAGCTTTCTTT; CDR3: CASSPGTRTEAFF
J: TRBJ1-4; D: TRBD1; V: TRBV4-2; length: 18; size: NA; DNA: TGTGCCAGCAGCCAAGCCGGGACAGGGGGCGAGGTGTTTGAAAAACTGTTTTTT; CDR3: CASSQAGTGGEVFEKLFF
J: TRBJ1-2; D: NA; V: TRBV5-1; length: 14; size: NA; DNA: TGCGCCAGCAGCTTGGAAGGGGCCATGGATGGCTACACCTTC; CDR3: CASSLEGAMDGYTF
J: TRBJ2-1; D: TRBD2; V: TRBV6-1; length: 14; size: NA; DNA: TGTGCCAGCAGTTGGACTAGCGGGCGCAATGAGCAGTTCTTC; CDR3: CASSWTSGRNEQFF
J: TRBJ2-1; D: TRBD2; V: TRBV5-4; length: 15; size: NA; DNA: TGTGCCAGCAGCTTGGCACTAGCGGGGACCAATGAGCAGTTCTTC; CDR3: CASSLALAGTNEQFF
J: TRBJ1-1; D: TRBD1; V: TRBV7-8; length: 13; size: NA; DNA: TGTGCCAGCTTGACAGGGGTGAACACTGAAGCTTTCTTT; CDR3: CASLTGVNTEAFF
J: TRBJ2-3; D: TRBD2; V: TRBV29-1; length: 17; size: NA; DNA: TGCAGCGTTGGTGGGGGACTAGCGGGCCTGCGCACAGATACGCAGTATTTT; CDR3: CSVGGGLAGLRTDTQYF
J: TRBJ1-2; D: NA; V: TRBV7-9; length: 13; size: NA; DNA: TGTGCCAGCAGCCAGGACAGTAACTATGGCTACACCTTC; CDR3: CASSQDSNYGYTF
J: TRBJ2-1; D: NA; V: TRBV10-3; length: 12; size: NA; DNA: TGTGCCATCAGTGGCTCCCGGAATGAGCAGTTCTTC; CDR3: CAISGSRNEQFF
J: TRBJ2-3; D: NA; V: TRBV19; length: 14; size: NA; DNA: TGTGCCAGTAGTAGTCTGGAGAGCACAGATACGCAGTATTTT; CDR3: CASSSLESTDTQYF
J: TRBJ1-5; D: NA; V: TRBV9; length: 15; size: few; DNA: TGTGCCAGCAGCGCGGGTCTCGCTGGTAATCAGCCCCAGCATTTT; CDR3: CASSAGLAGNQPQHF
J: TRBJ2-1; D: TRBD2; V: TRBV11-2; length: 15; size: NA; DNA: TGTGCCAGCAGCTTAGGACTAGCGGGAGTATATGAGCAGTTCTTC; CDR3: CASSLGLAGVYEQFF
J: TRBJ2-7; D: NA; V: TRBV7-2; length: 13; size: NA; DNA: TGTGCCAGCAGCTCTTTACAAATCCACGAGCAGTACTTC; CDR3: CASSSLQIHEQYF
J: TRBJ2-6; D: NA; V: TRBV6-5; length: 14; size: once; DNA: TGTGCCAGCACCCTCAGGGCGGGGGCCAACGTCCTGACTTTC; CDR3: CASTLRAGANVLTF
J: TRBJ2-3; D: NA; V: TRBV6-1; length: 16; size: NA; DNA: TGTGCCAGCAGTGAAAGGCGGGCGCCGGTGGTGGATACGCAGTATTTT; CDR3: CASSERRAPVVDTQYF